The 15 T cell receptor beta chains below were found in one sample sequenced in a study of regulatory T cells in long-lasting Graves disease. Time point in this sample: newly diagnosed GD, antithyroid drugs for less than 3 months. From PBMCs, RNA was extracted and then used to make the TCR library. Arm-PCR with iRepertoire HTBI primers amplified the CDR3 regions for these TCR beta libraries. TCRdb reprocessed the multiplex PCR reads via MiXCR and lists one record per CDR3 protein. Seen here are over 200,000 distinct CDR3 sequences, about 16% observed once, and the top ten hold around 21%. This specimen consisted of peripheral blood mononuclear cells (PBMCs), obtained at new diagnosis, from a patient treated with antithyroid drugs. These receptors were obtained from a female donor with Graves disease.

CDR3 coding DNA: TGCAGTGCTAGAGACTCGACAGGGGAGCCTGACGAGCAGTACTTC. Protein sequence: CSARDSTGEPDEQYF. The chain carries TRBV20-1 and TRBJ2-7; 8 bases are a match to TRBD1. V was clipped by 0 bases and J by 5 bases; unmatched bases: 9. Germline CDR1 and CDR2: DFQATT and SNEGSKA (reference sequence). The CDR3 covers 15 residues.

V and J are TRBV20-1 and TRBJ2-7; D unclear. Germline values: CDR1 DFQATT, CDR2 SNEGSKA (reference sequence). This CDR3 has 13 amino acids. V was cut by 2 bases and J by 0 bases, with 8 bases left in between. CDR3 nucleotide sequence: TGCAGTGCTAGATGGGTAAGCTCCTACGAGCAGTACTTC. Translated, it gives CSARWVSSYEQYF.

This clonotype was detected many times. The chain uses TRBV11-3 and TRBJ2-3; D is undetermined. V lost 0 bases and J 6 bases, leaving 7 bases between the germline ends. CDR1 and CDR2 (germline): SGHNT, YENEEA. The CDR3 consists of 13 residues. CDR3: CASSLDTEDTQYF. The CDR3 nucleotides are TGTGCCAGCAGCTTAGACACGGAGGATACGCAGTATTTT. Full variable domain (outside the CDR3, taken from reference TRBV11-3 and TRBJ2-3): EAGVVQSPRYKIIEKKQPVAFWCNPISGHNTLYWYLQNLGQGPELLIRYENEEAVDDSQLPKDRFSAERLKGVDSTLKIQPAELGDSAVYLCASSLDTEDTQYFGPGTRLTVL.

This clonotype was recorded at least ten times. The chain carries TRBV29-1 and TRBJ1-2, with 7 bases that match TRBD1. The CDR3 runs 14 residues. The germline CDR1 and CDR2 sequences are SQVTM and ANQGSEA. Germline trimming cut 6 bases from V and 8 bases from J; bases unmatched to any gene: 15. CDR3 region: CSVAIPQGRMGYTF. CDR3 in DNA: TGCAGCGTAGCTATCCCACAGGGGCGGATGGGCTACACCTTC.

This clonotype came up many times. V is TRBV2 and J is TRBJ2-3, with a possible D match to TRBD1 (6 bases). Germline CDR1 and CDR2: SNHLY and FYNNEI. Trimming took 6 bases from V and 3 from J, leaving 10 bases between them. This CDR3 has 13 residues. The CDR3 DNA is TGTGCCAGCAGACAGGGTTGGACAGATACGCAGTATTTT. Amino acids: CASRQGWTDTQYF.

This clonotype was counted at least ten times. The V gene is TRBV18, the J gene TRBJ2-7; D is unresolved. This CDR3 comprises 14 residues. Germline V gives CDR1 KGHSH, CDR2 LQKENI. V lost 1 base to trimming and J lost 0 bases, with 7 bases between them. The CDR3 region is CASSPLGNSYEQYF. The CDR3 coding sequence is TGTGCCAGCTCACCACTCGGAAACTCCTACGAGCAGTACTTC. Looking up the rest from reference TRBV18 and TRBJ2-7 gives the full variable domain: NAGVMQNPRHLVRRRGQEARLRCSPMKGHSHVYWYRQLPEEGLKFMVYLQKENIIDESGMPKERFSAEFPKEGPSILRIQQVVRGDSAAYFCASSPLGNSYEQYFGPGTRLTVT.

This clonotype was observed many times. V and J are TRBV2 and TRBJ2-1; 7 nucleotides agree with TRBD2. This CDR3 comprises 13 residues. V lost 6 bases, J lost 1 base, and 0 bases stayed unmatched. Germline loops: CDR1 SNHLY, CDR2 FYNNEI. The CDR3 spells CASRGGSYNEQFF. CDR3 nucleotides: TGTGCCAGCAGGGGGGGGTCCTACAATGAGCAGTTCTTC.

This clonotype was seen at least ten times. The V and J genes are TRBV4-1 and TRBJ1-2; D is undetermined. CDR3 length equals 14 residues. Looked up from germline, CDR1 is MGHRA and CDR2 is YSYEKL. V lost 0 bases to trimming and J lost 2 bases, with 7 bases between them. CDR3 bases: TGCGCCAGCAGCCAAGAAACACAGAACTATGGCTACACCTTC. Its protein is CASSQETQNYGYTF.

This clonotype was counted at least ten times. The chain combines TRBV20-1 with TRBJ1-2; D is ambiguous. The length of the CDR3 is 16 residues. Per germline, CDR1 DFQATT and CDR2 SNEGSKA (reference sequence). Trimming took off 6 bases at V and 5 bases at J, with 25 bases between the two ends. The CDR3 spells CSAQPPNEWGGYGYTF. CDR3 DNA sequence: TGCAGTGCCCAACCCCCCAACGAATGGGGAGGGTATGGCTACACCTTC.

This chain links TRBV14 with TRBJ2-4, with no clear D. Germline CDR1 SGHDN, CDR2 FVKESK. The CDR3 has 15 amino acids. The V gene lost 1 base and the J gene lost 0 bases, with 7 bases spanning the gap. In nucleotides, the CDR3 is TGTGCCAGCAGCCAAGGGACGATAGCCAAAAACATTCAGTACTTC. Its protein product is CASSQGTIAKNIQYF.

This clonotype has at least ten counts. The V gene is TRBV3-1, the J gene TRBJ1-4, with a weak D call TRBD1 (5 bases). The V gene lost 0 bases and the J gene lost 6 bases, with 17 bases spanning the gap. CDR1 LGHDT and CDR2 YNNKEL come from the germline V gene (reference sequence). CDR3 length: 17 amino acids. In DNA, the CDR3 is TGTGCCAGCAGCCAAGATAAGAGGAGGGGCCCGGATGAAAAACTGTTTTTT. This codes for CASSQDKRRGPDEKLFF.

As concerns this clonotype: This clone may be a read error of a much larger clone one base away. The chain combines TRBV20-1 with TRBJ2-1; weak D call: TRBD1 (5 bases). V lost 3 bases to trimming and J lost 10 bases, with 16 bases between them. Germline V CDR1 and CDR2: DFQATT, SNEGSKA (reference sequence). This CDR3 is built from 13 residues. CDR3 DNA sequence: TGCAGTGCTAGGGACATCGACTCCTACGAGCAGTTCTTC. It translates to CSARDIDSYEQFF.

At least ten counts were recorded for this clonotype. V gene TRBV11-2 combines with J gene TRBJ1-2, with 8 bases lining up with TRBD1. Germline trimming cut 2 bases from V and 7 bases from J; bases unmatched to any gene: 0. Germline assignment: CDR1 SGHAT and CDR2 FQNNGV. CDR3 length: 12 amino acids. CDR3 region: CASSLQGAGYTF. The CDR3 nucleotides are TGTGCCAGCAGCTTACAGGGGGCTGGCTACACCTTC.

Ten or more counts support this clonotype. The chain carries TRBV19 and TRBJ2-1; D is undetermined. Germline assignment: CDR1 LNHDA and CDR2 SQIVND (reference sequence). The CDR3 length is 14 residues. V was shortened by 1 base and J by 4 bases, with 8 bases between the two germline ends. CDR3 sequence (DNA): TGTGCCAGTAGTATAGGGCAAGCGTACAATGAGCAGTTCTTC. Protein product: CASSIGQAYNEQFF.

Ten or more counts support this clonotype. The V gene is TRBV20-1, the J gene TRBJ1-1; D gene unclear. Germline V gene data show CDR1 as DFQATT and CDR2 as SNEGSKA (reference sequence). Trimming stripped 2 bases from V and 4 bases from J, with 11 bases between. The length of the CDR3 is 13 residues. CDR3 bases: TGCAGTGCTAGAAGCGGGAGTGGCACTGAAGCTTTCTTT. It yields the protein CSARSGSGTEAFF.